A single sample gave rise to the 28 T cell receptor beta chains below, sequenced in a study of cytomegalovirus exposure and HLA in healthy donors. With 60 Vbeta and 13 Jbeta primers, the PCR was carried out. The table came from immunoSEQ multiplex PCR; TCRdb's copy has only in-frame clones and leaves some out. The sample consists of about 82,000 clones, roughly 72% of them appearing once. The sequenced sample was PBMCs. These TCRs come from a woman aged 45-65 years in good health and CMV-seropositive.

The chain joins TRBV25-1 to TRBJ2-1, with 7 positions matching TRBD2. Germline CDR1 is MGHDK and CDR2 is SYGVNS. The V and J ends lost 2 bases and 3 bases, in that order; junction bases with no gene match: 7. This CDR3 has 16 amino acids. As DNA, the CDR3 is TGTGCCAGCAGTGAAATCGGGCTAGCGGACTACAATGAGCAGTTCTTC. Protein: CASSEIGLADYNEQFF. Complete variable domain (other parts from reference TRBV25-1 and TRBJ2-1): EADIYQTPRYLVIGTGKKITLECSQTMGHDKMYWYQQDPGMELHLIHYSYGVNSTEKGDLSSESTVSRIRTEHFPLTLESARPSHTSQYLCASSEIGLADYNEQFFGPGTRLTVL.

The V call is TRBV19, the J call TRBJ2-1; 14 nucleotides align to TRBD2. CDR3 length equals 17 residues. With V trimmed by 7 bases and J by 1 base, 6 bases remained unmatched. The germline gives CDR1 LNHDA, CDR2 SQIVND (reference sequence). The CDR3 DNA reads as TGTGCCAGTACCGGGACTAGCGGGAGTGTTTCCTACAATGAGCAGTTCTTC. As protein: CASTGTSGSVSYNEQFF.

The chain has TRBV6-6 and TRBJ2-5; TRBD1 is a possible D gene (5 bases). The CDR3 consists of 14 residues. Trimming removed 2 bases from V and 3 bases from J, with 10 bases in between. Germline values: CDR1 MNHNY, CDR2 SVGAGI (reference sequence). The CDR3 DNA reads as TGTGCCAGCAGTTACCCCGGACAAGAAGAGACCCAGTACTTC. Translated, it gives CASSYPGQEETQYF.

V usage is TRBV9 and J usage is TRBJ2-5, with 12 bases aligning to TRBD2. CDR1 is SGDLS and CDR2 is YYNGEE in the germline V gene. This CDR3 has 16 amino acids. The J segment lost 0 bases and the V segment lost 4 bases, leaving 4 bases of the junction unmatched. The CDR3 spells CASSFGLAGNQETQYF. The CDR3 DNA reads as TGTGCCAGCAGCTTTGGACTAGCGGGAAACCAAGAGACCCAGTACTTC.

The DNA for the CDR3 is TGTGCCAGCAGCGTAAGTCTAGGGGGGAACACTGAAGCTTTCTTT. Protein: CASSVSLGGNTEAFF. V and J are TRBV9 and TRBJ1-1; TRBD1 might be the D (6 bases). The CDR3 length is 15 residues. V lost 1 base and J 1 base, leaving 11 bases between the germline ends. Germline V gives CDR1 SGDLS, CDR2 YYNGEE. The full variable domain, completed using reference TRBV9 and TRBJ1-1, is DSGVTQTPKHLITATGQRVTLRCSPRSGDLSVYWYQQSLDQGLQFLIQYYNGEERAKGNILERFSAQQFPDLHSELNLSSLELGDSALYFCASSVSLGGNTEAFFGQGTRLTVV.

The chain's CDR3 is CASSQEGRLEGYEQFF. The CDR3 bases are TGCGCCAGCAGCCAAGAGGGAAGGCTAGAGGGCTATGAGCAGTTCTTC. The chain joins TRBV4-1 to TRBJ2-1, with D possibly being TRBD2 (5 bases). Germline CDR1 is MGHRA and CDR2 is YSYEKL. The length of the CDR3 is 16 residues. The V end was cut by 0 bases, the J end by 8 bases, with 17 bases between.

The CDR3 DNA sequence: TGCAGCGTACAACAGGGTGCCACTGAAGCTTTCTTT. It specifies CSVQQGATEAFF. V and J are TRBV29-1 and TRBJ1-1; D is possibly TRBD1 (6 bases). CDR3 length: 12 amino acids. V was trimmed by 6 bases and J by 4 bases, leaving 12 bases between them. Looked up from germline, CDR1 is SQVTM and CDR2 is ANQGSEA.

This rearrangement joins TRBV21-1 to TRBJ1-5. TRBV21-1 is marked as a pseudogene. CDR3 size: 15 residues. The DNA of the CDR3 is TGTGCCAGCAGCACCTCAGACGGGGTATGGCAGCCCCAGCATTTT. This codes for CASSTSDGVWQPQHF.

The V and J genes are TRBV2 and TRBJ2-7, with D possibly matching TRBD2 (6 bases). This CDR3 has 14 residues. Trimming took off 10 bases at V and 0 bases at J, with 16 bases between the two ends. The V gene's germline CDR1 is SNHLY and CDR2 FYNNEI. CDR3 coding DNA: TGTGCCACTGTGGGACTCCTGAGCTCCTACGAGCAGTACTTC. Translation gives CATVGLLSSYEQYF.

The chain uses TRBV2 and TRBJ2-2; no clear D. The CDR3 consists of 14 residues. CDR1 is SNHLY and CDR2 is FYNNEI in the germline V gene. Trimming removed 8 bases from V and 0 bases from J, with 10 bases in between. CDR3 nucleotides: TGTGCCAGCCGGATCGACTCGAACACCGGGGAGCTGTTTTTT. This gives the protein CASRIDSNTGELFF.

The sample holds one count of this clone. The chain recombines TRBV7-6 with TRBJ2-1, with D tentatively TRBD2 (5 bases). Germline-derived CDR1 and CDR2 are SGHVS and FNYEAQ. The CDR3 consists of 14 residues. Trimming pared 0 bases from V and 7 bases from J, leaving 10 bases between. The CDR3 sequence: CASSLAGVQNEQFF. DNA of the CDR3: TGTGCCAGCAGCTTAGCGGGAGTCCAGAATGAGCAGTTCTTC.

This chain uses TRBV25-1 with TRBJ1-1; possible D gene TRBD1, 6 bases. Between the trimmed V and J ends, which lost 2 bases and 1 base, there was a span of 8 bases. This CDR3 is built from 14 residues. Germline lookup yields CDR1 MGHDK and CDR2 SYGVNS. The DNA of the CDR3 is TGTGCCAGCAGTGAACAGGGGAGGAACACTGAAGCTTTCTTT. Translated, it gives CASSEQGRNTEAFF.

This clone has only a few counts. The rearrangement uses TRBV29-1 and TRBJ2-5; 8 nucleotides line up with TRBD1. The CDR3 has 13 amino acids. The trim removed 6 bases at V and 1 base at J, leaving 4 bases unmatched. Germline-derived CDR1 and CDR2 are SQVTM and ANQGSEA. In DNA, the CDR3 is TGCAGCGTGGGGACAGGTGGCCAAGAGACCCAGTACTTC. Translating gives CSVGTGGQETQYF. Variable domain in full (rest from reference TRBV29-1 and TRBJ2-5): SAVISQKPSRDICQRGTSLTIQCQVDSQVTMMFWYRQQPGQSLTLIATANQGSEATYESGFVIDKFPISRPNLTFSTLTVSNMSPEDSSIYLCSVGTGGQETQYFGPGTRLLVL.

This chain uses TRBV6-5 with TRBJ2-1; no definite D call. The length of the CDR3 is 14 residues. Trimming pared 1 base from V and 5 bases from J, leaving 9 bases between. From germline, CDR1 is MNHEY and CDR2 SVGAGI. As DNA, the CDR3 is TGTGCCAGCAGTTACTACCTCCGGGACAATGAGCAGTTCTTC. Its protein product is CASSYYLRDNEQFF.

The genes are TRBV9 and TRBJ2-1; 9 bases fit TRBD2. This CDR3 contains 16 residues. J lost 4 bases, V lost 0 bases, and 5 bases had no gene match. In germline, CDR1 is SGDLS, CDR2 YYNGEE. CDR3 loop: CASSVEAGGSYNEQFF. The CDR3 region has the DNA TGTGCCAGCAGCGTAGAGGCGGGAGGGAGTTACAATGAGCAGTTCTTC.

This clone appeared a few times. The genes are TRBV7-9 and TRBJ1-1, with 9 bases aligning to TRBD1. Germline-derived CDR1 and CDR2 are SEHNR and FQNEAQ (reference sequence). CDR3 length: 15 residues. V gave up 5 bases and J gave up 5 bases; unmatched junction bases: 9. The CDR3 nucleotides read TGTGCCAGCAGCGAAAACAGGGGGCAAGGTACTGAAGCTTTCTTT. Residues: CASSENRGQGTEAFF.

This clone was seen more than once but under ten times. The chain recombines TRBV11-1 with TRBJ2-7; D is perhaps TRBD2 (6 bases). The CDR3 runs to 13 residues. V lost 8 bases and J lost 5, with 16 bases in between. Germline CDR1 is SGHAT and CDR2 is FQDESV (reference sequence). CDR3 loop: CASGPRGGDEQYF. The DNA for the CDR3 is TGTGCCAGCGGTCCCAGAGGAGGGGACGAGCAGTACTTC.

This clone appeared a single time. This chain joins TRBV5-4 and TRBJ2-5; 10 bases align to TRBD1. With V trimmed by 6 bases and J by 5 bases, 10 bases remained unmatched. Germline CDR1 and CDR2: SGHNT and YYREEE (reference sequence). The CDR3 extends over 15 amino acids. The CDR3 is CASKTGDRGRETQYF. CDR3 nucleotides: TGTGCCAGCAAGACAGGGGACAGGGGCCGGGAGACCCAGTACTTC.

The V gene is TRBV25-1, the J gene TRBJ1-1, with 7 bases aligning to TRBD1. With V trimmed by 3 bases and J by 3 bases, 13 bases remained unmatched. CDR1 is MGHDK and CDR2 is SYGVNS in the germline V gene. The CDR3 is made up of 17 amino acids. For the CDR3, the DNA is TGTGCCAGCAGTGATCCAGGGACAGTTAAGGGTGACACTGAAGCTTTCTTT. Its protein is CASSDPGTVKGDTEAFF. Full variable domain (missing parts from reference TRBV25-1 and TRBJ1-1): EADIYQTPRYLVIGTGKKITLECSQTMGHDKMYWYQQDPGMELHLIHYSYGVNSTEKGDLSSESTVSRIRTEHFPLTLESARPSHTSQYLCASSDPGTVKGDTEAFFGQGTRLTVV.

The V gene is TRBV11-3, the J gene TRBJ2-5; 9 bases align to TRBD2. The CDR3 sequence is 16 residues long. Germline CDR1 reads SGHNT; CDR2 reads YENEEA. Losses at the gene ends were 2 bases for V and 1 base for J; bases not matched to a gene: 5. CDR3 in amino acids: CASSLLLAGPQETQYF. The CDR3 DNA reads as TGTGCCAGCAGCTTACTGCTAGCGGGACCCCAAGAGACCCAGTACTTC.

The chain has TRBV10-2 and TRBJ2-5; unclear D gene. The CDR3 has 12 residues. Trimming shortened V by 7 bases and J by 1 base, and 7 bases separated the two germline ends. Germline CDR1 reads WSHSY; CDR2 reads SAAADI. CDR3 DNA: TGCGCCAGCACTCTCAGCCAAGAGACCCAGTACTTC. Translating gives CASTLSQETQYF.

The chain is built from TRBV5-4 and TRBJ2-5; D possibly corresponds to TRBD2 (7 bases). The CDR3 is 17 residues long. CDR1 SGHNT and CDR2 YYREEE come from the germline V gene (reference sequence). Trimming took off 0 bases at V and 0 bases at J, with 15 bases between the two ends. CDR3 bases: TGTGCCAGCAGCTTGGTGGGGGGGCAGGGGAACCAAGAGACCCAGTACTTC. Residues: CASSLVGGQGNQETQYF.

J is TRBJ1-4 and V is TRBV7-2; D might be TRBD1 (5 bases). The CDR3 spans 14 residues. CDR1 is SGHTA, CDR2 FQGNSA, per germline. Trimming removed 1 base at V and 6 bases at J, with 9 bases between. The CDR3 DNA reads TGTGCCAGCAGCTTAGGGCAGGGTGATGAAAAACTGTTTTTT. Amino acids: CASSLGQGDEKLFF.

J is TRBJ1-2 and V is TRBV5-6, with 7 bases fitting TRBD1. The CDR3 is made up of 18 amino acids. Trimming at V came to 1 base and at J to 3 bases, leaving 15 bases not matched to a gene. Germline CDR1 is SGHDT and CDR2 is YYEEEE. Here the CDR3 reads CASSLRQGDREQHYGYTF. CDR3 bases: TGTGCCAGCAGCTTGCGGCAGGGGGACAGAGAACAGCACTATGGCTACACCTTC.

This chain joins TRBV15 and TRBJ2-5, with D perhaps matching TRBD2 (6 bases). Germline CDR1 is LNHNV and CDR2 is YYDKDF (reference sequence). This CDR3 is 15 amino acids long. V lost 0 bases, J lost 5 bases, and 13 bases lay in between. The chain's CDR3 is CATSRERRGWETQYF. CDR3 DNA sequence: TGTGCCACCAGCAGAGAGCGGAGGGGCTGGGAGACCCAGTACTTC.

This clone was found once. The chain employs TRBV10-3 and TRBJ2-7; 9 nucleotides line up with TRBD2. The CDR3 contains 15 residues. Losses at the gene ends were 0 bases for V and 4 bases for J; bases not matched to a gene: 4. Per the germline V gene, CDR1 is ENHRY and CDR2 is SYGVKD. In DNA form, the CDR3 reads TGTGCCATCAGTGAGTCGCCTAGCGGGAATTACGAGCAGTACTTC. It specifies CAISESPSGNYEQYF.

This clone has just a few counts. The rearrangement uses TRBV7-9 and TRBJ1-1; D ambiguous. V lost 1 base and J lost 4, with 19 bases in between. Germline V gene sequence: CDR1 SEHNR, CDR2 FQNEAQ (reference sequence). CDR3 length: 17 residues. Here the CDR3 DNA reads TGTGCCAGCAGCTTAGGGGAAACTAGGGTGGTAGGCACTGAAGCTTTCTTT. Translation gives CASSLGETRVVGTEAFF.

The genes are TRBV4-2 and TRBJ2-1; a possible D gene is TRBD2 (7 bases). Germline V gene sequence: CDR1 LGHNA, CDR2 YNFKEQ. The CDR3 sequence is 16 residues long. Trimming stripped 0 bases from V and 6 bases from J, with 15 bases between. CDR3 nucleotide sequence: TGTGCCAGCAGCCAAGAGGGGGCGGGAGTCCTCAATGAGCAGTTCTTC. It translates to CASSQEGAGVLNEQFF.